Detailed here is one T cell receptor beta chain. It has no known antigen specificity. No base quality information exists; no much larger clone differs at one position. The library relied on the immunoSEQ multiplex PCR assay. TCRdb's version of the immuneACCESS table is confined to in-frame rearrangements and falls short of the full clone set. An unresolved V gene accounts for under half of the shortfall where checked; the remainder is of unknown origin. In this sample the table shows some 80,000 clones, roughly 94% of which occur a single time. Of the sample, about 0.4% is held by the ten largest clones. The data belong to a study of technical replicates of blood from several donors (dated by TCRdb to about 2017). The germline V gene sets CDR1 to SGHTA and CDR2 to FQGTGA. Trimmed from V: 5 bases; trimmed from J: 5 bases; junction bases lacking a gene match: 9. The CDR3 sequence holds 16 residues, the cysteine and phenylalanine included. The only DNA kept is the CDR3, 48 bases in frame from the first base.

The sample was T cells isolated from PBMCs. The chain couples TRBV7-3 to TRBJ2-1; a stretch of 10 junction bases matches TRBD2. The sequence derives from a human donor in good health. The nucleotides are TGTGCCAGCAGCGCTCACCGACTAGCGGGTAACAATGAGCAGTTCTTC. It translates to CASSAHRLAGNNEQFF.